This T cell receptor beta chain is from a study of blood T cell repertoires in COVID-19. Profiled with immunoSEQ multiplex PCR; TCRdb holds only in-frame clones, not every one. The sample consists of under 200,000 clones, roughly 80% of them appearing once. Germline V gene sequence: CDR1 SGHAT, CDR2 FQNNGV. V was pared by 5 bases and J by 3 bases, with 11 bases between. There are 13 residues in the CDR3. Participants, about 18 to 100 years old, spanned around 25 US areas. This chain uses TRBV11-2 with TRBJ2-7, with D maybe TRBD1 (6 bases). This TCR was sampled from a man over 45 who had recovered from COVID-19. Sequenced: PBMCs or T cells enriched from blood (not recorded which). The DNA for the CDR3 is TGTGCCAGCAGCCCAAGGGACAACTACGAGCAGTACTTC. Its translation is CASSPRDNYEQYF.